This entry concerns a single T cell receptor (beta chain). This clonotype was detected only a few times. Its antigen remains undetermined. Base qualities are not provided; no much larger clone lies one nucleotide away. Libraries were built with RACE. The instrument given in TCRdb is NextSeq 500. During library preparation, unique molecular identifiers were attached to individual cDNA molecules so that TCRs could be counted quantitatively and reproducibly. For every blood RNA sample, sequencing covered both the TCR alpha and TCR beta chains. Per the original workflow: A median of approximately 96,000 TCRs per sample was observed, with a range of roughly 23,224 to 700,000. V, J and CDR3 annotation of the TCR reads was carried out using the Decombinator software suite. For PS versus PT1 abundance plots, all samples were subsampled to the same number of TCRs (28,000). TCRs were defined as expanded if absent before sensitization and observed at least eight times at the 2-week time point. TCRdb handled the public reads itself, with Q25 trimming in fastp and clone calling in MiXCR, and kept productive beta chains. Each record represents a unique CDR3 protein, reported with the most common genes and DNA among its rows. The V and J calls and clone size come from TCRdb's table, not from the authors' own analysis. Here the sample has 95,000 or so distinct CDR3 sequences; 11% occur a single time. The ten largest clones take up 3.2% of the sample.

This specimen belongs to a study of human T cells and chemical hapten exposure (dated by TCRdb to the early 2020s). As for the study more broadly: For sensitization, 2% DPC in acetone was applied to a roughly 2 cm by roughly 2 cm area of upper inner arm skin. Weekly therapeutic DPC doses were additionally applied to the scalp of patients throughout the roughly 23-week study period. Patch testing on the upper back used Finn chambers containing 0.01% DPC, with scoring done after 6 days according to International Contact Dermatitis Research Group standards. Most of the patients in the cohort were female, and the cohort covered alopecia areata with under or over 50% scalp involvement, alopecia totalis and alopecia universalis. Libraries were pooled for sequencing, and per-sample TCR yields varied mainly because of small differences in library volumes within the pool. This study followed changes in the peripheral blood TCR repertoire in vivo during primary and secondary sensitization of alopecia patients to the hapten diphenylcyclopropenone (DPC). Patient blood was sampled pre-sensitization (week 0) and at 2, 6 and about 24 weeks after DPC sensitization. Blood for TCR sequencing was provided by twenty-nine alopecia patients at one to four time points (pre-sensitization, 2, 6 and 24 weeks).

CDR1 SGHDN and CDR2 FVKESK are derived from the germline V gene. V loses 3 bases at its end and J loses 3 bases; junction bases beyond the gene matches: 7. The CDR3 goes from the cysteine to the phenylalanine over 17 residues. CDR3 DNA is the only sequence kept; it has 51 bases, read in frame from the first base. Summary of the overall study and its limitations: After repeated subsampling, the strength of the expansion versus patch-test correlation and the threshold at which it became significant changed. A positive correlation was found between the number of PT1 expanded TCRs and patch test score, with significance reached at thresholds 8, 16 and 32 but not 4. DPC sensitization did not change the number of TCRs with a frequency above 1 in 1000, and there was no evidence of changes in global repertoire structure. Alopecia, a presumed autoimmune disease, was present in all patients, so the immune response of the patients might differ from that of healthy individuals. Expanded TCRs formed significantly more large CDR3 similarity clusters than pre-sensitization or healthy control sets, consistent with antigen-driven responses.

The sample's time point label is to be understood as: patch test 2, 6 weeks after DPC sensitization. In light of the paper, this sample's treatment or condition label describes: therapeutic diphenylcyclopropenone sensitization with weekly scalp DPC. Blood at each patch-test visit was drawn before the patch test was applied. Patients were considered eligible if aged 18 to 70, diagnosed with alopecia and deemed suitable for DPC therapy, and patients were excluded if pregnant. Total RNA was extracted from unfractionated whole blood that had been collected in Tempus Blood RNA tubes. This receptor was identified in a woman aged 40 to 55 with alopecia areata. Some clones in this sample may be carry-over from other donors' samples. The specimen comprised whole blood, sampled in connection with sensitization to the hapten diphenylcyclopropenone (DPC). This receptor chain uses TRBV14 and TRBJ2-6; TRBD1 matches 8 bases in the middle. The CDR3 corresponds to CASSQRTGFSGANVLTF. Here is the DNA: TGTGCCAGCAGCCAGAGGACAGGGTTCAGTGGGGCCAACGTCCTGACTTTC.